These 18 T cell receptor beta chains came from one sample sequenced in a study of control samples from healthy donors and cancer patients. The table came from immunoSEQ multiplex PCR; TCRdb's copy has only in-frame clones and leaves some out. Seen here are some 130,000 clones, around 90% observed once, and the top ten hold 2.5%. Sequencing was done on a sample of blood. Receptors originate from a man aged 35 to 55 in good health.

The V gene is TRBV4-2, the J gene TRBJ2-5, with D maybe TRBD1 (6 bases). V dropped 4 bases and J dropped 5 bases, with 14 bases sitting between them. Germline assignment: CDR1 LGHNA and CDR2 YNFKEQ. The CDR3 is made up of 14 amino acids. The CDR3 protein is CASSLSLGAETQYF. The DNA of the CDR3 is TGTGCCAGCAGCCTATCTCTGGGGGCGGAGACCCAGTACTTC.

This rearrangement joins TRBV5-1 to TRBJ2-2, with 9 bases identical to TRBD1. After removal of 3 bases from V and 6 bases from J, the junction contained 6 bases not matched to a gene. The CDR3 is made up of 15 amino acids. Germline V gene data show CDR1 as SGHRS and CDR2 as YFSETQ. The CDR3 spells CASSSGQGTSGELFF. CDR3 bases: TGCGCCAGCAGCTCTGGACAGGGGACGTCCGGGGAGCTGTTTTTT.

Of note for this clone: This sample also contains other DNA sequences that code for the same CDR3. The rearrangement joins TRBV6-4 to TRBJ2-3; TRBD2 matches at 7 bases. With V trimmed by 6 bases and J by 2 bases, 8 bases remained unmatched. This CDR3 region has 15 residues. Germline V gene sequence: CDR1 MRHNA, CDR2 SNTAGT. CDR3 sequence: CASSPTGGSTDTQYF. CDR3 sequence (DNA): TGTGCCAGCAGCCCCACGGGGGGATCCACAGATACGCAGTATTTT.

The V gene is TRBV11-2, the J gene TRBJ2-7; 7 nucleotides agree with TRBD2. Germline V CDR1 and CDR2: SGHAT, FQNNGV. With V trimmed by 5 bases and J by 3 bases, 10 bases remained unmatched. There are 15 residues in the CDR3. The CDR3 spells CASSLWGEGNYEQYF. DNA for the CDR3: TGTGCCAGCAGCCTATGGGGGGAGGGAAACTACGAGCAGTACTTC.

This sequence joins TRBV5-1 and TRBJ2-7; the match to TRBD2 covers 10 bases. From germline, CDR1 is SGHRS and CDR2 YFSETQ. The CDR3 is 16 amino acids. The V segment lost 3 bases and the J segment 3 bases; nucleotides outside the gene matches: 9. This CDR3 reads CASSWDSGGTNYEQYF. For the CDR3, the DNA is TGCGCCAGCAGCTGGGATAGCGGGGGGACTAACTACGAGCAGTACTTC.

This sequence joins TRBV7-9 and TRBJ2-1; D perhaps matches TRBD2 (5 bases). Germline V lookup: CDR1 SEHNR, CDR2 FQNEAQ (reference sequence). CDR3 length equals 16 residues. V was trimmed by 7 bases and J by 0 bases, leaving 16 bases between them. The CDR3, as DNA: TGTGCCAGCACCCGATTGGTGGGGAGCTCCTACAATGAGCAGTTCTTC. As protein: CASTRLVGSSYNEQFF.

The chain is built from TRBV18 and TRBJ2-7; 8 bases align to TRBD2. The germline V gene encodes CDR1 KGHSH and CDR2 LQKENI. This CDR3 has 15 residues. Losses at the gene ends were 0 bases for V and 4 bases for J; bases not matched to a gene: 5. The CDR3 nucleotides are TGTGCCAGCTCACCACCGGGTCGGGGGGGGTACGAGCAGTACTTC. It specifies CASSPPGRGGYEQYF.

The rearrangement links TRBV2 to TRBJ2-3; D perhaps matches TRBD2 (7 bases). V lost 4 bases and J 5 bases, leaving 16 bases between the germline ends. CDR1 and CDR2 from the germline V gene are SNHLY and FYNNEI. This CDR3 is built from 15 residues. The DNA of the CDR3 is TGTGCCAGCAGTGGAGTTGGGGGGGCGAGAGATACGCAGTATTTT. Its protein product is CASSGVGGARDTQYF.

Only one count was recorded for this clone. This chain connects TRBV29-1 to TRBJ1-2; the D gene is possibly TRBD1 (5 bases). The germline V gene has CDR1 SQVTM and CDR2 ANQGSEA. V was shortened by 5 bases and J by 5 bases, with 12 bases between the two germline ends. The CDR3 runs to 12 residues. The CDR3 loop is CSVRDVEYGYTF. Written as DNA, the CDR3 is TGCAGCGTTCGGGACGTGGAATATGGCTACACCTTC.

The V gene is TRBV6-2 or TRBV6-3, the J gene TRBJ1-4, with TRBD1 identical over 7 bases. Germline-derived CDR1 and CDR2 are MNHEY and SVGEGT. J lost 7 bases, V lost 4 bases, and 6 bases had no gene match. This CDR3 has 14 residues. This chain's CDR3 is CASSSTGLGEKLFF. The DNA of the CDR3 is TGTGCCAGCAGTTCGACAGGGTTGGGTGAAAAACTGTTTTTT.

The chain combines TRBV9 with TRBJ2-3, with 9 bases aligning to TRBD2. With 2 bases clipped from V and 5 bases from J, the junction kept 15 bases outside the gene matches. The CDR3 contains 18 residues. Germline-derived CDR1 and CDR2 are SGDLS and YYNGEE. CDR3 protein: CASSVSGGGAVHGDTQYF. The DNA for the CDR3 is TGTGCCAGCAGCGTCTCTGGCGGGGGGGCCGTTCATGGAGATACGCAGTATTTT.

This chain joins TRBV30 and TRBJ2-3; D perhaps matches TRBD2 (6 bases). CDR1 is GTSNPN and CDR2 is SVGIG in the germline V gene (reference sequence). The V end lost 2 bases, the J end lost 0 bases, and 9 bases lay between the germline ends. The length of the CDR3 is 14 residues. The CDR3 DNA follows: TGTGCCTGGAGTTCGGGGGACAGCACAGATACGCAGTATTTT. Its protein is CAWSSGDSTDTQYF.

The chain combines TRBV6-5 with TRBJ1-1, with D possibly being TRBD1 (6 bases). The V gene's germline CDR1 is MNHEY and CDR2 SVGAGI. Trimming shortened V by 5 bases and J by 5 bases, and 18 bases separated the two germline ends. The CDR3 is 15 residues long. The CDR3 nucleotides are TGTGCCAGCAGTCGAGTTCTAAACAGGGAAACTGAAGCTTTCTTT. This encodes CASSRVLNRETEAFF.

The chain links TRBV27 to TRBJ1-6, with D hard to call. CDR1 MNHEY and CDR2 SMNVEV come from the germline V gene (reference sequence). The CDR3 is made up of 12 amino acids. Trimming shortened V by 3 bases and J by 10 bases, and 7 bases separated the two germline ends. CDR3 protein: CASSFVGSPLHF. DNA for the CDR3: TGTGCCAGCAGTTTTGTAGGATCACCCCTCCACTTT.

V and J are TRBV4-1 and TRBJ1-1; 9 bases fit TRBD1. This CDR3 spans 14 amino acids. Germline CDR1 MGHRA, CDR2 YSYEKL. V was clipped by 3 bases and J by 1 base; unmatched bases: 0. In nucleotides, the CDR3 is TGCGCCAGCAGCCAGGGACAGGGGAACACTGAAGCTTTCTTT. Its translation: CASSQGQGNTEAFF.

V and J are TRBV18 and TRBJ2-7; 10 nucleotides match TRBD1. The CDR3 runs 14 residues. Germline CDR1 KGHSH, CDR2 LQKENI. Trimming removed 3 bases from V and 5 bases from J; junction bases left unmatched: 4. In nucleotides, the CDR3 is TGTGCCAGCTCACCCCCGGGACAGGGGCACGAGCAGTACTTC. It is translated as CASSPPGQGHEQYF.

V usage is TRBV5-6 and J usage is TRBJ1-2, with 9 bases that match TRBD1. Germline assignment: CDR1 SGHDT and CDR2 YYEEEE. V lost 4 bases and J lost 4; bases outside the gene matches: 5. This CDR3 contains 14 residues. The CDR3 sequence: CASSTTGGRYGYTF. CDR3 nucleotides: TGTGCCAGCAGCACTACAGGGGGCCGCTATGGCTACACCTTC.

This chain links TRBV5-5 with TRBJ2-7; tentatively, D is TRBD2 (5 bases). This CDR3 is 16 amino acids long. Between the trimmed V and J ends, which lost 4 bases and 2 bases, there was a span of 19 bases. Germline-derived CDR1 and CDR2 are SGHKS and YYEKEE (reference sequence). The CDR3 sequence: CASSPPAGVGTYEQYF. The CDR3, as DNA: TGTGCCAGCAGCCCACCCGCCGGGGTCGGGACCTACGAGCAGTACTTC.